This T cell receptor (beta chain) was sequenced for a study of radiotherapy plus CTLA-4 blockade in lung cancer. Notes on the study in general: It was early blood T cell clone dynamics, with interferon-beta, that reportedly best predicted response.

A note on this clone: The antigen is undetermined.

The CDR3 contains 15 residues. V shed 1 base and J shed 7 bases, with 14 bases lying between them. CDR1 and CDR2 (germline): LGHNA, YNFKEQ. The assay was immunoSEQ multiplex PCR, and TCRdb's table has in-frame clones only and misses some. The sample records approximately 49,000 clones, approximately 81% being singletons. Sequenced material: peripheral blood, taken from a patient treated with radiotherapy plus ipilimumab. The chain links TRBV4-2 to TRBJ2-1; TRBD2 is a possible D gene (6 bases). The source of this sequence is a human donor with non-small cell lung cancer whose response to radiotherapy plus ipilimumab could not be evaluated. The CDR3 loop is CASSQVVRERNEQFF. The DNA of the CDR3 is TGTGCCAGCAGCCAAGTTGTGCGGGAAAGAAATGAGCAGTTCTTC.